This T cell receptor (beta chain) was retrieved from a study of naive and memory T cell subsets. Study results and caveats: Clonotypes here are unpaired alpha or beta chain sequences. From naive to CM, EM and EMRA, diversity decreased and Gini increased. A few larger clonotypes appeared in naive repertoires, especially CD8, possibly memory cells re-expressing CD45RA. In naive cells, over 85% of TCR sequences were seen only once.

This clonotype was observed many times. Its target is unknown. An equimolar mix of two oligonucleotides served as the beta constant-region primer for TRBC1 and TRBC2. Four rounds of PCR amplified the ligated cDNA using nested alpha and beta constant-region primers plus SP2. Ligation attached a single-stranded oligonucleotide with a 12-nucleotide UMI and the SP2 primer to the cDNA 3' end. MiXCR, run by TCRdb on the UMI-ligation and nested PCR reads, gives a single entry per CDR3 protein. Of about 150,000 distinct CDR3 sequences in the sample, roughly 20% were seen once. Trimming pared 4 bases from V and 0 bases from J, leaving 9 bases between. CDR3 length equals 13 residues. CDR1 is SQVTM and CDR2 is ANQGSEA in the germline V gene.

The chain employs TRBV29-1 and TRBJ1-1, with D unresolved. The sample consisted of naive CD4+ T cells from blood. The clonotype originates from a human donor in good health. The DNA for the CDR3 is TGCAGCGTTGTAGGTCGGATGAACACTGAAGCTTTCTTT. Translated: CSVVGRMNTEAFF.